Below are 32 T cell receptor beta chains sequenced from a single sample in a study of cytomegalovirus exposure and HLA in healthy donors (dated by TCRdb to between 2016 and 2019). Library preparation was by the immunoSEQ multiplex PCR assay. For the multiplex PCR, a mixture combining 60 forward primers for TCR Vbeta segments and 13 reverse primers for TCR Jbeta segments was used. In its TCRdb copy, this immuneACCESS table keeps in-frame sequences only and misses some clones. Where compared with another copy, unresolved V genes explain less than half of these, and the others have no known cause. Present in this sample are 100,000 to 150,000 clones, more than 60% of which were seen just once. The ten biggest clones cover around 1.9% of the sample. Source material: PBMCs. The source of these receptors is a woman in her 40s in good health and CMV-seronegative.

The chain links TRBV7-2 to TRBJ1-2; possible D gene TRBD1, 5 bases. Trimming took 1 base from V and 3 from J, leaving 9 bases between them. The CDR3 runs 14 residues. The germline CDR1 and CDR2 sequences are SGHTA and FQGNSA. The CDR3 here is CASSLDGGDYGYTF. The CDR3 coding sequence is TGTGCCAGCAGCTTAGACGGGGGGGACTATGGCTACACCTTC.

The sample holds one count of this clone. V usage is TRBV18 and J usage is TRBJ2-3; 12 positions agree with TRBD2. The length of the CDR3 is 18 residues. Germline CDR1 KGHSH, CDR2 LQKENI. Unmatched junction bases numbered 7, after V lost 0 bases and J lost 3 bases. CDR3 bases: TGTGCCAGCTCACCACCCCCTAGCGGGGGGGCCTGGACAGATACGCAGTATTTT. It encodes CASSPPPSGGAWTDTQYF.

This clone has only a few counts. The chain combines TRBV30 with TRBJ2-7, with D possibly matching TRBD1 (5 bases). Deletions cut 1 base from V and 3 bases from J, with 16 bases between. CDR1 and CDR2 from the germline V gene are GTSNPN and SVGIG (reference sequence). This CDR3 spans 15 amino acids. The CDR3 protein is CAWSALGQANYEQYF. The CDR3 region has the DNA TGTGCCTGGAGTGCCCTGGGGCAAGCCAACTACGAGCAGTACTTC. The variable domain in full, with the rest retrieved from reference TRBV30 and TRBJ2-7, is SQTIHQWPATLVQPVGSPLSLECTVEGTSNPNLYWYRQAAGRGLQLLFYSVGIGQISSEVPQNLSASRPQDRQFILSSKKLLLSDSGFYLCAWSALGQANYEQYFGPGTRLTVT.

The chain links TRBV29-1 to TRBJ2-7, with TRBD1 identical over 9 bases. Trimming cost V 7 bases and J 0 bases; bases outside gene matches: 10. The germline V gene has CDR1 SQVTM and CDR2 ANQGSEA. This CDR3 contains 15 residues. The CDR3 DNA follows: TGCAGCGCGGGGGCCCCGACAGGGGGCTCCTACGAGCAGTACTTC. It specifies CSAGAPTGGSYEQYF.

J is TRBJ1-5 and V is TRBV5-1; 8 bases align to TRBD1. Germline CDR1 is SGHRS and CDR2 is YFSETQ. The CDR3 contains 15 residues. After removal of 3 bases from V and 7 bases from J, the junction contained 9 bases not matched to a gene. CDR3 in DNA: TGCGCCAGCAGCTACACCGGGACAGGAGGACAGCCCCAGCATTTT. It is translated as CASSYTGTGGQPQHF.

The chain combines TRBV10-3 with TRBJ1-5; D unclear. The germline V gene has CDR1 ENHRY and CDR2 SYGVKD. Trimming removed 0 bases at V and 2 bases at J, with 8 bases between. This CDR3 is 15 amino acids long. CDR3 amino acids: CAISESTLGNQPQHF. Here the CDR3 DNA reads TGTGCCATCAGTGAGTCGACTCTGGGCAATCAGCCCCAGCATTTT.

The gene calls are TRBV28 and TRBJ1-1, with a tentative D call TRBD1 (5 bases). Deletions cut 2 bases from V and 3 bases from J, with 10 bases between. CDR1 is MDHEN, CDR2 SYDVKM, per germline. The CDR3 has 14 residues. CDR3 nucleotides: TGTGCCAGCAGTTTAGGCAGGGATTACACTGAAGCTTTCTTT. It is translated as CASSLGRDYTEAFF.

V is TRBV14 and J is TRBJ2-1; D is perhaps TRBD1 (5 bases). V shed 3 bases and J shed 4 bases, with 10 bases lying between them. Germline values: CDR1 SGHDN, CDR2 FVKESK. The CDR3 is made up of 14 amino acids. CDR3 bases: TGTGCCAGCAGCCAGTTACAGGTTTACAATGAGCAGTTCTTC. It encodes CASSQLQVYNEQFF. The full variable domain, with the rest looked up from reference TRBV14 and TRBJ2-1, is EAGVTQFPSHSVIEKGQTVTLRCDPISGHDNLYWYRRVMGKEIKFLLHFVKESKQDESGMPNNRFLAERTGGTYSTLKVQPAELEDSGVYFCASSQLQVYNEQFFGPGTRLTVL.

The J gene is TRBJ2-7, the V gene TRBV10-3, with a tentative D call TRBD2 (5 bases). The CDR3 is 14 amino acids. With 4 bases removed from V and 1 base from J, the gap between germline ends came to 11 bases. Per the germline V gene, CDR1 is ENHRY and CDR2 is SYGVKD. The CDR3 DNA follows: TGTGCCATCAGTGCAGAGGGCAGTTCCTACGAGCAGTACTTC. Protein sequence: CAISAEGSSYEQYF.

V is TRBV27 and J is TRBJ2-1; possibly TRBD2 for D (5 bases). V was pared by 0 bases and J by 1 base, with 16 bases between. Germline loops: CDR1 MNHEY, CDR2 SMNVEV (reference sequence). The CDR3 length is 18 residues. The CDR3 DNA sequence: TGTGCCAGCAGTTTATCGATTACCGGGCGGACTTCCTACAATGAGCAGTTCTTC. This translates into CASSLSITGRTSYNEQFF.

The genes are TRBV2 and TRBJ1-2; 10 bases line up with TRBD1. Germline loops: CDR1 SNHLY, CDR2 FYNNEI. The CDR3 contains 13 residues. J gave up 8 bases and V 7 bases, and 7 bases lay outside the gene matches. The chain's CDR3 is CASTWTGGRGYTF. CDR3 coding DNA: TGTGCCAGCACCTGGACAGGGGGAAGGGGCTACACCTTC.

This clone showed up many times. CDR3: CASSFLGDPSSYNSPLHF. Written as DNA, the CDR3 is TGCGCCAGCAGCTTCTTGGGCGATCCGAGCTCCTATAATTCACCCCTCCACTTT. The chain recombines TRBV5-1 with TRBJ1-6; D uncertain. The CDR3 runs 18 residues. V was trimmed by 2 bases and J by 0 bases, leaving 15 bases between them. Germline V CDR1 and CDR2: SGHRS, YFSETQ.

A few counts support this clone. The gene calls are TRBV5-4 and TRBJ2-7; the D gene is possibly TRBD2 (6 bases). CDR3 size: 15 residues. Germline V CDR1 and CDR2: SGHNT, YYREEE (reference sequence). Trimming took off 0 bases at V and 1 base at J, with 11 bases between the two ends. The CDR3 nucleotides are TGTGCCAGCAGCTTGGCGGGAGATCTTTCCTACGAGCAGTACTTC. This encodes CASSLAGDLSYEQYF.

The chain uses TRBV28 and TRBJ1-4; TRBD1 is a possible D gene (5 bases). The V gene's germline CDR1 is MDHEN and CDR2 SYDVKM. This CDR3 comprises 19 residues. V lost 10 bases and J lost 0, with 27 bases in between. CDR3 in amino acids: CAIRRGDSNGVATNEKLFF. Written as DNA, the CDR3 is TGTGCCATACGCCGGGGGGACTCGAACGGAGTTGCAACTAATGAAAAACTGTTTTTT. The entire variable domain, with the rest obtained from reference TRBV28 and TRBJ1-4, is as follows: DVKVTQSSRYLVKRTGEKVFLECVQDMDHENMFWYRQDPGLGLRLIYFSYDVKMKEKGDIPEGYSVSREKKERFSLILESASTNQTSMYLCAIRRGDSNGVATNEKLFFGSGTQLSVL.

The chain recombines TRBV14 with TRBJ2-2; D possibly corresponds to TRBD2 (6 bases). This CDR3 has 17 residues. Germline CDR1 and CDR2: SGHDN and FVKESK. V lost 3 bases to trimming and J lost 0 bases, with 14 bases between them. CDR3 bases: TGTGCCAGCAGCCATCTCCGCGGGATGTCGAACACCGGGGAGCTGTTTTTT. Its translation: CASSHLRGMSNTGELFF.

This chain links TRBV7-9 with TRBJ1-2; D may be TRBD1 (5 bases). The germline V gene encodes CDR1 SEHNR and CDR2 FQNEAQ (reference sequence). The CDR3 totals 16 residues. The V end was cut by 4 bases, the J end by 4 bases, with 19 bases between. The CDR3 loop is CASSSLGAERVYGYTF. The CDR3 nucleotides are TGTGCCAGCAGCTCCCTTGGGGCTGAAAGGGTCTATGGCTACACCTTC.

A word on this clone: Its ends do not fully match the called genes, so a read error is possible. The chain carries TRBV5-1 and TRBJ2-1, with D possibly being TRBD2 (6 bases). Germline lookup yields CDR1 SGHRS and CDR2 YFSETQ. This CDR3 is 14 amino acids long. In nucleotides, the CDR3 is TGCGCCAGCAGGGTTTGGGACTCCGACAATGAGCAGTTCTTC. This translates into CASRVWDSDNEQFF.

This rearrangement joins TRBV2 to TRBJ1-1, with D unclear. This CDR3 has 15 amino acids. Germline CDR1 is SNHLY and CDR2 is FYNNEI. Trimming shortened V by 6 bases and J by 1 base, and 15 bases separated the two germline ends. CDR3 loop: CASSVLGAENTEAFF. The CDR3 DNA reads TGTGCCAGCAGCGTTCTAGGTGCGGAGAACACTGAAGCTTTCTTT. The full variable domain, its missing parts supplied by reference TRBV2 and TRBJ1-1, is EPEVTQTPSHQVTQMGQEVILRCVPISNHLYFYWYRQILGQKVEFLVSFYNNEISEKSEIFDDQFSVERPDGSNFTLKIRSTKLEDSAMYFCASSVLGAENTEAFFGQGTRLTVV.

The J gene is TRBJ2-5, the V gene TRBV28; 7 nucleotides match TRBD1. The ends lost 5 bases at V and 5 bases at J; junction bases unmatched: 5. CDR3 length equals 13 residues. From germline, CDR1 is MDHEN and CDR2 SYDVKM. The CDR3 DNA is TGTGCCAGCAGTAATCCGGGACAGGAGACCCAGTACTTC. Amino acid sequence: CASSNPGQETQYF.

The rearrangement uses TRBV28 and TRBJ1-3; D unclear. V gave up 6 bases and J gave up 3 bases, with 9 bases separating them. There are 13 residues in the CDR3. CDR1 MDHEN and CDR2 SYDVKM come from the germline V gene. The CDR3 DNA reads TGTGCCAGCAGCTCCATTAGTGGAAACACCATATATTTT. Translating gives CASSSISGNTIYF.

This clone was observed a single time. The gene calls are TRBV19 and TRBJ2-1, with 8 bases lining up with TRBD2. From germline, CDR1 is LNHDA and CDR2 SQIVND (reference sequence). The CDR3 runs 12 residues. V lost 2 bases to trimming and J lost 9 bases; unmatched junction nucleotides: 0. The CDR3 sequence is CASSILAGEQFF. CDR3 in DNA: TGTGCCAGTAGTATACTAGCGGGTGAGCAGTTCTTC. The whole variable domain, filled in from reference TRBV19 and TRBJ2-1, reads DGGITQSPKYLFRKEGQNVTLSCEQNLNHDAMYWYRQDPGQGLRLIYYSQIVNDFQKGDIAEGYSVSREKKESFPLTVTSAQKNPTAFYLCASSILAGEQFFGPGTRLTVL.

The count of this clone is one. The CDR3 DNA reads as TGTGCCAGCAGCCTAAGGGGGGCGGGAGATGACGTGTACAATGAGCAGTTCTTC. Protein: CASSLRGAGDDVYNEQFF. The chain combines TRBV5-4 with TRBJ2-1, with TRBD2 as a possible D gene (7 bases). Germline values: CDR1 SGHNT, CDR2 YYREEE (reference sequence). Trimming cost V 4 bases and J 4 bases, with 24 bases left between them. This CDR3 is built from 18 residues. The whole variable domain, remainder taken from reference TRBV5-4 and TRBJ2-1, is ETGVTQSPTHLIKTRGQQVTLRCSSQSGHNTVSWYQQALGQGPQFIFQYYREEENGRGNFPPRFSGLQFPNYSSELNVNALELDDSALYLCASSLRGAGDDVYNEQFFGPGTRLTVL.

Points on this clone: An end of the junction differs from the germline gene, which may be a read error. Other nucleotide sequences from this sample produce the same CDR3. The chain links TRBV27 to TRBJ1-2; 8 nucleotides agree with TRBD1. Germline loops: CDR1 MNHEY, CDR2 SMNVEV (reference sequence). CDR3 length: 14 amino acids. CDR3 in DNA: TGTGCCAGCAGCCCAGGACAGGGACACTACGGCTACACCTTC. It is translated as CASSPGQGHYGYTF.

This chain's CDR3 is CAWSVRRGNQPQHF. DNA for the CDR3: TGTGCCTGGAGTGTACGCCGGGGCAATCAGCCCCAGCATTTT. The rearrangement uses TRBV30 and TRBJ1-5, with D uncertain. Germline V gene sequence: CDR1 GTSNPN, CDR2 SVGIG (reference sequence). The ends were cut back, 0 bases at V and 2 bases at J, with 8 bases in the middle. CDR3 length: 14 amino acids.

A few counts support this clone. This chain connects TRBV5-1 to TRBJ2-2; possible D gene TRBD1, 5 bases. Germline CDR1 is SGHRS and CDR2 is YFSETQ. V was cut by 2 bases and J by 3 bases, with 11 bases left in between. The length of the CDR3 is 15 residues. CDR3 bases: TGCGCCAGCAGCTTTGTCAGGGCAGACACCGGGGAGCTGTTTTTT. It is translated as CASSFVRADTGELFF.

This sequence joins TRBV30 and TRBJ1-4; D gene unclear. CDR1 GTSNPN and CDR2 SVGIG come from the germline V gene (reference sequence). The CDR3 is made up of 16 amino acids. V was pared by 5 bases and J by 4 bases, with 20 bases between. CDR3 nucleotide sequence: TGTGCCTGGCGCCCCCTGCAGAACATTGGTAATGAAAAACTGTTTTTT. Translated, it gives CAWRPLQNIGNEKLFF.

The CDR3 protein is CAPHQGSPLHF. CDR3 DNA: TGTGCTCCCCACCAGGGTTCACCCCTCCACTTT. The chain is built from TRBV30 and TRBJ1-6; D might be TRBD1 (5 bases). The CDR3 loop spans 11 amino acids. Germline V CDR1 and CDR2: GTSNPN, SVGIG (reference sequence).

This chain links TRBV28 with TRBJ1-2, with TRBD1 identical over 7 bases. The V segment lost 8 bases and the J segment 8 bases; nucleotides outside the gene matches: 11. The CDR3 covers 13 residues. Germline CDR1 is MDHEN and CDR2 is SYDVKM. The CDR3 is CASGWTGRFGYTF. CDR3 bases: TGTGCCAGCGGATGGACAGGACGGTTCGGCTACACCTTC.

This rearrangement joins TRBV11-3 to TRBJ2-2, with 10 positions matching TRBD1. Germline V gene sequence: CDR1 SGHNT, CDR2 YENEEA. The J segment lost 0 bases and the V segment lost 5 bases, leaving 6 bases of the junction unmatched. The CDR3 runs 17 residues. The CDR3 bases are TGTGCCAGCAGCACAGGACAGGGGGTTACGAACACCGGGGAGCTGTTTTTT. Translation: CASSTGQGVTNTGELFF.

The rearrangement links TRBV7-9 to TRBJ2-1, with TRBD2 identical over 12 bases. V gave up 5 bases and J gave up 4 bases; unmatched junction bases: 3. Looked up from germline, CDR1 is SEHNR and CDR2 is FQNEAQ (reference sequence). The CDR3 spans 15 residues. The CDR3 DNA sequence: TGTGCCAGCAGCCAAACTAGCGGGGGGTACAATGAGCAGTTCTTC. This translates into CASSQTSGGYNEQFF.

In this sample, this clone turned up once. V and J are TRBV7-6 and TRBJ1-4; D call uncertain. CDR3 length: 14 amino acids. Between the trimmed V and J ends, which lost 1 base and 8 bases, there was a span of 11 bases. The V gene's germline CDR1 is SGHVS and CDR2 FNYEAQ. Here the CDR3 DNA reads TGTGCCAGCAGCTTAGGCCCGCGGAGGGAAAAACTGTTTTTT. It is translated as CASSLGPRREKLFF.

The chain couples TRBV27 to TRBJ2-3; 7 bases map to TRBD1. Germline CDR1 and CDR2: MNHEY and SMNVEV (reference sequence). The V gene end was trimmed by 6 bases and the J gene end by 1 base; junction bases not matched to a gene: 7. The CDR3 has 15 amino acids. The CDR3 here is CASRNGQARTDTQYF. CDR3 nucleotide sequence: TGTGCCAGCAGAAACGGACAGGCTCGCACAGATACGCAGTATTTT.